This T cell receptor (beta chain) was retrieved from a study of blood T cell repertoires in COVID-19. Study-wide context: Sources were T cells, B-cell-depleted T cells, or PBMCs; the material itself was cDNA or gDNA.

The germline CDR1 and CDR2 sequences are LGHDT and YNNKEL (reference sequence). Trimming took 4 bases from V and 4 from J; bases not matched to a gene: 4. The CDR3 has 13 amino acids. Authors' processing steps: Cell counts per sample came from amplifying reference gene primers. Clones were read by immunoSEQ multiplex PCR, and TCRdb kept only the in-frame ones, dropping some. The V and J calls and clone size were taken over from that table, and D and trimming were inferred from the DNA. The data hold 90,000 to 110,000 clones, with roughly 80% observed a single time. The specimen was peripheral blood. This sequence originates from a woman aged 60 to 75 with acute or convalescent COVID-19. The V call is TRBV3-1 (or the pseudogene TRBV3-2), the J call TRBJ2-7; 7 nucleotides align to TRBD2. The CDR3 bases are TGTGCCAGCAGCCTCACGGGACTATACGAGCAGTACTTC. Encoded protein: CASSLTGLYEQYF.